The clone carrying this T cell receptor beta chain was observed at least ten times. Its cognate antigen is unknown. The sample originates from a study of early T cells in non-severe SARS-CoV-2 infection. Broader study findings: Anti-spike CD8 responses were favored by VDJdb matching, which missed private and CD4 specificities.

TCRdb used MiXCR to reprocess the 5' RACE reads, holding one entry per CDR3 protein. The sample includes about 60,000 distinct CDR3 sequences, roughly 13% of them seen just once. The specimen was whole blood. The source of this sequence is an adult who was a healthcare worker with PCR-confirmed SARS-CoV-2 infection or an uninfected control (not recorded which).

CDR3 nucleotides: TGTGCCAGCAGTTTGACAGGAAGGCAGCCCCAGCATTTT. The encoded protein is CASSLTGRQPQHF. The rearrangement links TRBV12-3 or TRBV12-4 to TRBJ1-5; possibly TRBD1 for D (6 bases). V was cut by 3 bases and J by 7 bases, with 10 bases left in between. The CDR3 runs to 13 residues.